Each of the 8 T cell receptor beta chains below was sequenced from the same sample in a study of molecular identifiers for immune sequencing clone quantification. Each CDR3 protein gets one entry after TCRdb re-called the PCR reads with MiXCR. The data contain a few hundred thousand distinct CDR3 sequences, roughly a fifth of them singletons. Sequencing was performed on naive CD8+ T cells from blood, with Jurkat cell RNA spiked in. Subset of the sample: FACS-sorted CD8+CD4-CCR7+CD45RA+ naive T cells. Every receptor here comes from a human donor in good health. Some libraries in this study had Jurkat cell RNA spiked in.

In this sample, this clonotype turned up a few times. V and J are TRBV3-1 and TRBJ1-6, with D possibly matching TRBD1 (5 bases). V gave up 5 bases and J gave up 0 bases, with 8 bases separating them. Germline V gives CDR1 LGHDT, CDR2 YNNKEL (reference sequence). The CDR3 extends over 15 amino acids. CDR3: CASSDDSSYNSPLHF. CDR3 sequence (DNA): TGTGCCAGCAGCGATGACAGCTCCTATAATTCACCCCTCCACTTT.

The chain has TRBV6-5 and TRBJ1-1; no definite D call. Trimming pared 7 bases from V and 1 base from J, leaving 10 bases between. Germline V gene data show CDR1 as MNHEY and CDR2 as SVGAGI. The CDR3 is made up of 13 amino acids. The CDR3 loop reads CASKFGQNTEAFF. CDR3 in DNA: TGTGCCAGCAAGTTTGGGCAGAACACTGAAGCTTTCTTT.

This clonotype turned up a few times. The chain couples TRBV12-3 or TRBV12-4 to TRBJ1-4; D unclear. This CDR3 comprises 14 residues. With 3 bases removed from V and 8 bases from J, the gap between germline ends came to 13 bases. The CDR3 nucleotides read TGTGCCAGCAGTTTTAGGTTGTTTAAAGAAAAACTGTTTTTT. Translated, it gives CASSFRLFKEKLFF.

This clonotype was picked up a small number of times. This rearrangement joins TRBV4-2 to TRBJ1-2, with no clear D. Germline lookup yields CDR1 LGHNA and CDR2 YNFKEQ. V lost 0 bases to trimming and J lost 3 bases, with 14 bases between them. The CDR3 is 16 residues long. CDR3 sequence (DNA): TGTGCCAGCAGCCAAGAGTCGGCCCCGAACCACTATGGCTACACCTTC. Translation gives CASSQESAPNHYGYTF.

This clonotype was seen a few times. The rearrangement links TRBV19 to TRBJ2-7, with D maybe TRBD2 (5 bases). The CDR3 is 13 amino acids. With 5 bases removed from V and 1 base from J, the gap between germline ends came to 9 bases. CDR1 LNHDA and CDR2 SQIVND come from the germline V gene (reference sequence). CDR3 nucleotides: TGTGCCAGTAGTCCCCTAGCTTCCTACGAGCAGTACTTC. It is translated as CASSPLASYEQYF.

This clonotype has a count of ten or more. This rearrangement joins TRBV4-1 to TRBJ1-1, with D possibly being TRBD1 (5 bases). This CDR3 has 15 amino acids. The V and J ends lost 4 bases and 0 bases respectively, with 12 bases between them. Per germline, CDR1 MGHRA and CDR2 YSYEKL. The CDR3 DNA is TGCGCCAGCAGCCCGTCGGGGGACCTGAACACTGAAGCTTTCTTT. The encoded protein is CASSPSGDLNTEAFF.

Note on this clonotype: Since a much larger clone is just one base distant, this may be a read error. The chain carries TRBV11-2 and TRBJ2-3; 7 bases map to TRBD2. Per the germline V gene, CDR1 is SGHAT and CDR2 is FQNNGV. This CDR3 spans 16 amino acids. This CDR3 is CASSYRGASGPDTRYF. For the CDR3, the DNA is TGTGCCAGCAGCTATCGTGGGGCTAGCGGCCCAGATACGCGGTATTTT.

Notes on this clonotype: Its ends do not fully match the called genes, so a read error is possible. The chain combines TRBV5-1 with TRBJ1-1, with D possibly TRBD1 on 5 matching bases. CDR3 length: 14 amino acids. CDR1 and CDR2 (germline): SGHRS, YFSETQ. The CDR3 DNA follows: TGCGCCAGCAGCTTGGCTGGGGGAGACAATGAAGTTTTCTTT. Amino acids: CASSLAGGDNEVFF.